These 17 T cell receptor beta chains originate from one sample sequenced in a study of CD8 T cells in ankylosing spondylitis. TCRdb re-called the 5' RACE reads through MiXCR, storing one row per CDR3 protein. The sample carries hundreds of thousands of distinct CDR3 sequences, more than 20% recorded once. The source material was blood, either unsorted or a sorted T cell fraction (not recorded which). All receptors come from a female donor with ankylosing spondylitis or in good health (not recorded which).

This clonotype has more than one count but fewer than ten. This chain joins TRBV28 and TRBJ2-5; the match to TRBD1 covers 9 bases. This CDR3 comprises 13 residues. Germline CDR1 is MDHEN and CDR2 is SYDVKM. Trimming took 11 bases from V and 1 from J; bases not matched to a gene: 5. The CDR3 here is CAAGDRAQETQYF. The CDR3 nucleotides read TGTGCCGCTGGGGACAGGGCCCAAGAGACCCAGTACTTC.

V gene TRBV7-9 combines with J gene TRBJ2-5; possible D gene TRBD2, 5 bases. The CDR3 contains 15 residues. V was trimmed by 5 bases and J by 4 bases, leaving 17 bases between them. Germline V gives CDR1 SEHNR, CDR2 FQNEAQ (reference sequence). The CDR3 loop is CASSPRPGRGETQYF. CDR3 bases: TGTGCCAGCAGCCCGCGCCCGGGGAGAGGAGAGACCCAGTACTTC.

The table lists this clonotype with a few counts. DNA of the CDR3: TGTGCCAGCAGCCAAGATGAGGGACTTTACAATGAGCAGTTCTTC. Translating it yields CASSQDEGLYNEQFF. The chain has TRBV3-1 and TRBJ2-1, with D tentatively TRBD2 (6 bases). CDR1 is LGHDT, CDR2 YNNKEL, per germline (reference sequence). The length of the CDR3 is 15 residues. Trimming shortened V by 0 bases and J by 4 bases, and 10 bases separated the two germline ends.

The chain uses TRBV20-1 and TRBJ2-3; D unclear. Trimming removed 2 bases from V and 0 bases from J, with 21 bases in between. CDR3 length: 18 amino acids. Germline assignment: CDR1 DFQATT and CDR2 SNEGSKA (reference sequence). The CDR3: CSARHRPPLAASTDTQYF. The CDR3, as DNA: TGCAGTGCTAGACACCGACCGCCCCTGGCGGCTAGCACAGATACGCAGTATTTT.

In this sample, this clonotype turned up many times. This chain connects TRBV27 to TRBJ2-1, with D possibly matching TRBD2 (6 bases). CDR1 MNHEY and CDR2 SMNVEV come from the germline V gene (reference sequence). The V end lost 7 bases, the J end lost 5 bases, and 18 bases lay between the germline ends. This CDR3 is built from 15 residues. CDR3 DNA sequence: TGTGCCAGCATGGGGATCGGGAGTAGGAACAATGAGCAGTTCTTC. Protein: CASMGIGSRNNEQFF.

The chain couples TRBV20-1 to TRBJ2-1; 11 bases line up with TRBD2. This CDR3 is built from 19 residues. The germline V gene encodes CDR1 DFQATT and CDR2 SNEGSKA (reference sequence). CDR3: CRAPISGRGRHSSYNEQFF. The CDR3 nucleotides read TGCAGGGCCCCCATTAGCGGGAGGGGTCGACACAGCTCCTACAATGAGCAGTTCTTC.

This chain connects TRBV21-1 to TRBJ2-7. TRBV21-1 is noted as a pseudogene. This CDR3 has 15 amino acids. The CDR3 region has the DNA TGTGCCAGCAGCAAAACTTGGACGGAAATCTACGAGCAGTACTTC. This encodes CASSKTWTEIYEQYF.

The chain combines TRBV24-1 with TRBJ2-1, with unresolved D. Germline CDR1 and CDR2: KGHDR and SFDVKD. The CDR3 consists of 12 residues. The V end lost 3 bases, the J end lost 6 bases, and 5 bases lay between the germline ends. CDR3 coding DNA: TGTGCCACCAGTGATAAACGCAATGAGCAGTTCTTC. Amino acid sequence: CATSDKRNEQFF.

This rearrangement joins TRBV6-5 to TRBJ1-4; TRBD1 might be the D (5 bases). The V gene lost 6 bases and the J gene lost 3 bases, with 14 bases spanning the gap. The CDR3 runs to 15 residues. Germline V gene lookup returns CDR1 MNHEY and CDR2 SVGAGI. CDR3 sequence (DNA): TGTGCCAGCAGCTATTTCAGGGCCCCTAATGAAAAACTGTTTTTT. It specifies CASSYFRAPNEKLFF.

CDR3 sequence: CATSDSLTTDTQYF. Here the CDR3 DNA reads TGTGCCACCAGTGATTCCCTTACCACAGATACGCAGTATTTT. V gene TRBV24-1 combines with J gene TRBJ2-3, with D unresolved. Per the germline V gene, CDR1 is KGHDR and CDR2 is SFDVKD. V was shortened by 2 bases and J by 2 bases, with 7 bases between the two germline ends. This CDR3 spans 14 amino acids.

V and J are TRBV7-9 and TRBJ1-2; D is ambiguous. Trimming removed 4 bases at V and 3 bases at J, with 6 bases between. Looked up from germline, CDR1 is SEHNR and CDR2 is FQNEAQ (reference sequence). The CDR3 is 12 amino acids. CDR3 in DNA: TGTGCCAGCAGCTCCTCCCACTATGGCTACACCTTC. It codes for CASSSSHYGYTF.

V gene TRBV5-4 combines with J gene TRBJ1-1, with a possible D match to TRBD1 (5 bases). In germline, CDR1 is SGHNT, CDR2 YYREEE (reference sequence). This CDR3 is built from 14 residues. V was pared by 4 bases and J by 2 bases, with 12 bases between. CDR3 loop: CASSRGVSNTEAFF. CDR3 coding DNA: TGTGCCAGCAGCCGGGGGGTCAGCAACACTGAAGCTTTCTTT. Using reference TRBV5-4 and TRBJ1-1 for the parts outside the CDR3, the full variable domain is ETGVTQSPTHLIKTRGQQVTLRCSSQSGHNTVSWYQQALGQGPQFIFQYYREEENGRGNFPPRFSGLQFPNYSSELNVNALELDDSALYLCASSRGVSNTEAFFGQGTRLTVV.

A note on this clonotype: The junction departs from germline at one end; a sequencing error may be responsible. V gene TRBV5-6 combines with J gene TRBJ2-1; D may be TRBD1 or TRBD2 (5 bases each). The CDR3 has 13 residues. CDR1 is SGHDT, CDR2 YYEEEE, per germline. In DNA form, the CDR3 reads TGTGCCAGCAGCTTGCCCTGGGGGAATGAGAAGTTCTTC. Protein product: CASSLPWGNEKFF. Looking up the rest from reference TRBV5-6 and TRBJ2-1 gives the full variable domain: DAGVTQSPTHLIKTRGQQVTLRCSPKSGHDTVSWYQQALGQGPQFIFQYYEEEERQRGNFPDRFSGHQFPNYSSELNVNALLLGDSALYLCASSLPWGNEKFFGPGTRLTVL.

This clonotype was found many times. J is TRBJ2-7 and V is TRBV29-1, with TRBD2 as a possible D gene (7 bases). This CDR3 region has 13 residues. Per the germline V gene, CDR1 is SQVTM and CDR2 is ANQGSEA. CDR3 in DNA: TGCACCTTCGGGAGGACAGACTCCTACGAGCAGTACTTC. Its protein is CTFGRTDSYEQYF.

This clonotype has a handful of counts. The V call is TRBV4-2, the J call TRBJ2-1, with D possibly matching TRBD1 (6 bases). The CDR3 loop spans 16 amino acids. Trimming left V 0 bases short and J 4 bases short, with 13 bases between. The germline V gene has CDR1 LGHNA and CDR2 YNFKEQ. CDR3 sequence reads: CASSQETAGVYNEQFF. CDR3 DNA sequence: TGTGCCAGCAGCCAAGAAACGGCAGGGGTTTACAATGAGCAGTTCTTC.

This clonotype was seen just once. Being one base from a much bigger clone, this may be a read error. This CDR3 is CTSSGSTVINEQFF. Here the CDR3 DNA reads TGTACCAGCAGTGGTAGCACAGTCATCAATGAGCAGTTCTTC. The chain employs TRBV2 and TRBJ2-1; D is undetermined. The CDR3 length is 14 residues. Looked up from germline, CDR1 is SNHLY and CDR2 is FYNNEI.

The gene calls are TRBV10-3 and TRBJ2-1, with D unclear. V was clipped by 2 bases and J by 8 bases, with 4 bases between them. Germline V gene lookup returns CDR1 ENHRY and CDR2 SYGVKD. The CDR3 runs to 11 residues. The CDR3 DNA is TGTGCCATCAGTGAGCACGATGAGCAGTTCTTC. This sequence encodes CAISEHDEQFF.